The 26 T cell receptor beta chains below all came from one sample that was sequenced in a study of blood T cells in healthy people across ages. A second about 7 to 11 cycle PCR used barcoded and J-beta primers. TCRdb redid the calling of the 5' RACE reads with MiXCR, one entry per CDR3 protein. The sample consists of under 1,100,000 distinct CDR3 sequences, roughly 24% of them appearing once. These data were also reused for a study on T cells of mothers and their children.

Sequencing input: blood. All receptors derive from a girl aged 2-15 years in good health.

The rearrangement links TRBV13 to TRBJ1-2; D remains ambiguous. The CDR3 is 13 residues long. Germline V lookup: CDR1 PRHDT, CDR2 FYEKMQ (reference sequence). V was trimmed by 1 base and J by 7 bases, leaving 10 bases between them. The CDR3 protein is CASSLDQSTGYTF. CDR3 nucleotide sequence: TGTGCCAGCAGCTTAGATCAGTCCACTGGCTACACCTTC. Drawing the rest from reference TRBV13 and TRBJ1-2, the complete variable domain is AAGVIQSPRHLIKEKRETATLKCYPIPRHDTVYWYQQGPGQDPQFLISFYEKMQSDKGSIPDRFSAQQFSDYHSELNMSSLELGDSALYFCASSLDQSTGYTFGSGTRLTVV.

The CDR3 protein is CASRPGTSGTPGELFF. CDR3 sequence (DNA): TGTGCCAGCAGACCAGGGACTAGCGGGACGCCCGGGGAGCTGTTTTTT. The chain is built from TRBV6-2 or TRBV6-3 and TRBJ2-2; TRBD2 matches 13 bases. The junction had 7 bases not matched to a gene; V was cut back by 6 bases and J by 6 bases. Germline assignment: CDR1 MNHEY and CDR2 SVGEGT. This CDR3 is built from 16 residues.

In its sample, this clonotype was seen a few times. This sequence joins TRBV12-3 or TRBV12-4 and TRBJ2-3; D gene unclear. Trimming stripped 3 bases from V and 2 bases from J, with 12 bases between. This CDR3 region has 15 residues. The CDR3 is CASSFRVGNTDTQYF. CDR3 in DNA: TGTGCCAGCAGTTTCCGAGTGGGGAACACAGATACGCAGTATTTT.

The rearrangement joins TRBV5-5 to TRBJ2-7; 9 bases are a match to TRBD1. The V and J ends lost 4 bases and 3 bases, in that order; junction bases with no gene match: 8. This CDR3 contains 15 residues. Germline V gene data show CDR1 as SGHKS and CDR2 as YYEKEE (reference sequence). The CDR3, as DNA: TGTGCCAGCAGCCCCGGGACAGGGTCTTTCTACGAGCAGTACTTC. Encoded protein: CASSPGTGSFYEQYF.

J is TRBJ2-5 and V is TRBV20-1, with D possibly TRBD2 on 5 matching bases. The CDR3 sequence is 13 residues long. Looked up from germline, CDR1 is DFQATT and CDR2 is SNEGSKA (reference sequence). The V gene lost 3 bases and the J gene lost 2 bases, with 10 bases spanning the gap. The CDR3 DNA sequence: TGCAGTGCTAGTGTGGAGGTTCAAGAGACCCAGTACTTC. Translation: CSASVEVQETQYF.

About this clonotype itself: An end of the junction differs from the germline gene, which may be a read error. The chain employs TRBV25-1 and TRBJ2-1; TRBD2 might be the D (6 bases). CDR3 length: 14 residues. CDR1 is MGHDK, CDR2 SYGVNS, per germline. In nucleotides, the CDR3 is TGTGCCAACAGTGACTACGGGGGAGAGGTTGAGCAGTTCTTC. Translation gives CANSDYGGEVEQFF.

The genes are TRBV25-1 and TRBJ2-5; D gene uncertain. The end of the DNA fits TRBJ2-7 better, so the J call may be wrong. Germline V gene sequence: CDR1 MGHDK, CDR2 SYGVNS. The CDR3 is 11 residues long. The CDR3, as DNA: TGTGCCAGCAGTTTTATCCACGAGCAGTACTTC. Its protein is CASSFIHEQYF.

The chain has TRBV29-1 and TRBJ2-5; 7 bases match TRBD1. V was pared by 6 bases and J by 12 bases, with 10 bases of the junction left unmatched. The CDR3 covers 11 residues. The germline CDR1 and CDR2 sequences are SQVTM and ANQGSEA. Here the CDR3 reads CSVHLMTGKYF. The CDR3 nucleotides are TGCAGCGTCCACCTTATGACAGGGAAGTACTTC.

A few counts support this clonotype. The rearrangement uses TRBV5-1 and TRBJ2-7, with D possibly matching TRBD1 (5 bases). Trimming removed 0 bases at V and 7 bases at J, with 17 bases between. The germline V gene encodes CDR1 SGHRS and CDR2 YFSETQ. CDR3 length: 15 amino acids. DNA of the CDR3: TGCGCCAGCAGCTTGGGACAGATGCCCGGTACAGAGCAGTACTTC. Translated: CASSLGQMPGTEQYF.

The CDR3, as DNA: TGTGCCAGCAGTTTGGTCGGGCCTAGCGGGTTGAAGGCAGATACGCAGTATTTT. It codes for CASSLVGPSGLKADTQYF. The chain is built from TRBV27 and TRBJ2-3, with 8 bases aligning to TRBD2. CDR1 MNHEY and CDR2 SMNVEV come from the germline V gene (reference sequence). This CDR3 comprises 18 residues. J was trimmed by 4 bases and V by 3 bases; bases with no gene match: 15.

The table lists this clonotype with a few counts. This chain connects TRBV7-6 to TRBJ2-7; D may correspond to TRBD1 or TRBD2 (6 bases each). V lost 2 bases to trimming and J lost 5 bases, with 10 bases between them. CDR3 length: 13 amino acids. Germline assignment: CDR1 SGHVS and CDR2 FNYEAQ. In nucleotides, the CDR3 is TGTGCCAGCAGCTTATTTGGGGGGCACGAGCAGTACTTC. Its protein product is CASSLFGGHEQYF.

The chain couples TRBV9 to TRBJ1-4; 7 positions match TRBD1. The CDR3 extends over 16 amino acids. The V and J ends lost 4 bases and 0 bases, in that order; junction bases with no gene match: 6. Germline V CDR1 and CDR2: SGDLS, YYNGEE. CDR3 in DNA: TGTGCCAGCAGCTTCACAGGGGATGCAACTAATGAAAAACTGTTTTTT. Protein: CASSFTGDATNEKLFF.

This clonotype showed up many times. For the CDR3, the DNA is TGTGCCAGCAGTGACAGATATGGCTACACCTTC. Translation: CASSDRYGYTF. This chain uses TRBV12-3 or TRBV12-4 with TRBJ1-2, with a tentative D call TRBD1 (5 bases). Trimming stripped 5 bases from V and 5 bases from J, with 6 bases between. The CDR3 totals 11 residues.

The J gene is TRBJ2-5, the V gene TRBV10-3; 9 bases line up with TRBD2. The end of the DNA aligns better with TRBJ2-7, so the J call may be wrong. This CDR3 comprises 16 residues. Germline-derived CDR1 and CDR2 are ENHRY and SYGVKD. CDR3 amino acids: CAISEPPGLAPYEQYF. Here the CDR3 DNA reads TGTGCCATCAGTGAGCCCCCGGGACTAGCACCATACGAGCAGTACTTC.

This clonotype appeared a few times. This rearrangement joins TRBV7-2 to TRBJ2-3, with 9 bases that match TRBD1. The CDR3 runs to 17 residues. Germline trimming cut 1 base from V and 11 bases from J; bases unmatched to any gene: 16. Germline V gene lookup returns CDR1 SGHTA and CDR2 FQGNSA. The CDR3 sequence: CASSLVRSGTGGLGQYF. Written as DNA, the CDR3 is TGTGCCAGCAGCTTAGTTCGATCAGGAACAGGGGGCCTAGGGCAGTATTTT.

About this clonotype: At one end, the junction sequence differs from germline, possibly due to a read error. The chain couples TRBV12-3 or TRBV12-4 to TRBJ2-7; D is unresolved. This CDR3 comprises 14 residues. The chain's CDR3 is CVSSKDGYSYEQYF. Written as DNA, the CDR3 is TGTGTCAGCAGTAAGGACGGTTACTCCTACGAGCAGTACTTC.

The J gene is TRBJ1-1, the V gene TRBV4-3; D unresolved. Trimming cost V 4 bases and J 0 bases, with 18 bases left between them. The CDR3 spans 17 residues. Germline V CDR1 and CDR2: LGHNA, YSLEER. This CDR3 reads CASSPYRLLAMNTEAFF. The CDR3 bases are TGCGCCAGCAGCCCCTATCGGCTTTTAGCAATGAACACTGAAGCTTTCTTT.

The V gene is TRBV9, the J gene TRBJ1-3; TRBD1 matches 8 bases. Germline values: CDR1 SGDLS, CDR2 YYNGEE. The V gene end was trimmed by 4 bases and the J gene end by 3 bases; junction bases not matched to a gene: 12. This CDR3 is built from 17 residues. In nucleotides, the CDR3 is TGTGCCAGCAGCCCAACACGGACAGGGAAGGTTGGAAACACCATATATTTT. As protein: CASSPTRTGKVGNTIYF.

This clonotype was picked up a small number of times. This chain connects TRBV7-9 to TRBJ2-1; no definite D call. Trimming cost V 5 bases and J 8 bases, with 19 bases left between them. CDR1 is SEHNR, CDR2 FQNEAQ, per germline (reference sequence). The CDR3 consists of 15 residues. The CDR3 DNA sequence: TGTGCCAGCAGCCAAGGTAGGGTCGTACCACATGAGCAGTTCTTC. Protein: CASSQGRVVPHEQFF. Variable domain in full (rest from reference TRBV7-9 and TRBJ2-1): DTGVSQNPRHKITKRGQNVTFRCDPISEHNRLYWYRQTLGQGPEFLTYFQNEAQLEKSRLLSDRFSAERPKGSFSTLEIQRTEQGDSAMYLCASSQGRVVPHEQFFGPGTRLTVL.

This clonotype was counted only a few times. The chain is built from TRBV20-1 and TRBJ2-7; perhaps TRBD2 as D (5 bases). Germline V CDR1 and CDR2: DFQATT, SNEGSKA (reference sequence). This CDR3 region has 13 residues. V was clipped by 5 bases and J by 3 bases, with 14 bases between them. As DNA, the CDR3 is TGCAGTGCTGAGGAAGCACGGGACTACGAGCAGTACTTC. Its protein product is CSAEEARDYEQYF.

This clonotype was observed once. This chain's CDR3 is CASSLKQPGVAFF. The CDR3 DNA reads TGTGCCAGCAGTTTAAAGCAGCCGGGGGTAGCTTTCTTT. The chain couples TRBV12-3 or TRBV12-4 to TRBJ1-1, with D perhaps TRBD1 (5 bases). The CDR3 consists of 13 residues. Trimming shortened V by 2 bases and J by 10 bases, and 14 bases separated the two germline ends.

This clonotype was found once. The chain joins TRBV6-1 to TRBJ2-4, with D possibly TRBD2 on 5 matching bases. Germline CDR1 is MNHNS and CDR2 is SASEGT. The CDR3 length is 12 residues. Trimming pared 8 bases from V and 5 bases from J, leaving 10 bases between. CDR3 sequence reads: CASLGKQNIQYF. In DNA, the CDR3 is TGTGCCAGCCTCGGGAAACAAAACATTCAGTACTTC.

The chain uses TRBV28 and TRBJ1-2; no firm D call. The CDR3 has 12 residues. The germline V gene has CDR1 MDHEN and CDR2 SYDVKM. The ends were cut back, 6 bases at V and 6 bases at J, with 11 bases in the middle. The CDR3 coding sequence is TGTGCCAGCAGAGTTGAGCGCGATGGCTACACCTTC. Amino acid sequence: CASRVERDGYTF.

This sequence joins TRBV27 and TRBJ2-1; D call uncertain. Germline V gene sequence: CDR1 MNHEY, CDR2 SMNVEV (reference sequence). The CDR3 is 15 residues long. V dropped 7 bases and J dropped 9 bases, with 22 bases sitting between them. The CDR3 sequence: CASKEFRGNFGEQFF. The CDR3 coding sequence is TGTGCCAGCAAGGAGTTCCGAGGTAATTTCGGTGAGCAGTTCTTC.

V and J are TRBV28 and TRBJ2-5, with D perhaps TRBD1 (6 bases). The closer fit of TRBJ2-7 to the DNA end suggests the J call may be wrong. This CDR3 region has 13 residues. Germline V CDR1 and CDR2: MDHEN, SYDVKM. The CDR3 protein is CASHSTGPYEQYF. As DNA, the CDR3 is TGTGCCAGCCACTCCACAGGGCCCTACGAGCAGTACTTC.

This clonotype showed up just a few times. The genes are TRBV27 and TRBJ2-7, with D maybe TRBD2 (5 bases). Trimming took 4 bases from V and 5 from J, leaving 15 bases between them. The CDR3 contains 14 residues. Germline V gene lookup returns CDR1 MNHEY and CDR2 SMNVEV (reference sequence). The CDR3: CASSSMLGDHEQYF. The CDR3 nucleotides are TGTGCCAGCAGTTCAATGTTGGGAGACCACGAGCAGTACTTC.